The 8 T cell receptor beta chains below were found in one sample sequenced in a study of cytomegalovirus exposure and HLA in healthy donors. A multiplex PCR was run with 60 Vbeta primers and 13 Jbeta primers. Some clones are missing from TCRdb's copy, which holds only in-frame ones; the method was immunoSEQ multiplex PCR. This table holds roughly 190,000 clones, approximately 86% found once. Sequenced material: PBMCs. Receptors were obtained from a woman between 18 and 29 years old in good health and CMV-seronegative.

This chain connects TRBV10-3 to TRBJ2-3, with 9 nucleotides matching TRBD1. Trimming took 6 bases from V and 1 from J; bases not matched to a gene: 2. The CDR3 sequence is 14 residues long. Per germline, CDR1 ENHRY and CDR2 SYGVKD. The CDR3 sequence: CAIRWTGGTDTQYF. The CDR3 bases are TGTGCCATCAGGTGGACAGGGGGCACAGATACGCAGTATTTT.

V is TRBV27 and J is TRBJ2-1, with TRBD2 identical over 8 bases. Germline loops: CDR1 MNHEY, CDR2 SMNVEV (reference sequence). Trimming at V came to 3 bases and at J to 5 bases, leaving 9 bases not matched to a gene. The length of the CDR3 is 16 residues. CDR3 nucleotide sequence: TGTGCCAGCAGTTTTAGCGGGACTTTCTGGGACAATGAGCAGTTCTTC. This encodes CASSFSGTFWDNEQFF.

The chain combines TRBV7-3 with TRBJ2-5, with 11 bases fitting TRBD1. This CDR3 is built from 14 residues. The V gene end was trimmed by 4 bases and the J gene end by 6 bases; junction bases not matched to a gene: 4. In germline, CDR1 is SGHTA, CDR2 FQGTGA. The CDR3 sequence is CASSSGTGGKTQYF. CDR3 nucleotides: TGTGCCAGCAGCTCCGGGACAGGGGGAAAGACCCAGTACTTC.

The chain uses TRBV5-1 and TRBJ2-1; D is possibly TRBD2 (6 bases). Deletions cut 2 bases from V and 0 bases from J, with 12 bases between. The CDR3 spans 16 residues. Looked up from germline, CDR1 is SGHRS and CDR2 is YFSETQ. The DNA of the CDR3 is TGCGCCAGCAGCTTCGCCGGGACTCTCTCCTACAATGAGCAGTTCTTC. This encodes CASSFAGTLSYNEQFF.

The chain employs TRBV5-6 and TRBJ1-1; no firm D call. The CDR3 covers 13 residues. Trimming removed 7 bases at V and 4 bases at J, with 14 bases between. CDR1 is SGHDT, CDR2 YYEEEE, per germline. CDR3 nucleotides: TGTGCCAGCTCGGGAGGTGTCGGCACTGAAGCTTTCTTT. Its translation: CASSGGVGTEAFF.

The chain joins TRBV29-1 to TRBJ2-7; 9 bases fit TRBD1. Germline CDR1 and CDR2: SQVTM and ANQGSEA. The CDR3 has 14 residues. Germline trimming cut 4 bases from V and 4 bases from J; bases unmatched to any gene: 8. The CDR3 reads CSVVSGTGPYEQYF. For the CDR3, the DNA is TGCAGCGTTGTTTCCGGGACAGGGCCGTACGAGCAGTACTTC.

This chain connects TRBV28 to TRBJ2-3; possibly TRBD2 for D (6 bases). V shed 4 bases and J shed 0 bases, with 11 bases lying between them. CDR1 is MDHEN and CDR2 is SYDVKM in the germline V gene. The CDR3 sequence is 15 residues long. CDR3 in DNA: TGTGCCAGCAGTTATGTGGGGACTAGCACAGATACGCAGTATTTT. Protein: CASSYVGTSTDTQYF.

The V gene is TRBV4-2, the J gene TRBJ2-1, with D maybe TRBD1 (6 bases). The CDR3 sequence is 14 residues long. Germline V gene data show CDR1 as LGHNA and CDR2 as YNFKEQ. The V end was cut by 7 bases, the J end by 4 bases, with 14 bases between. This CDR3 reads CASTRGQRYNEQFF. CDR3 nucleotides: TGTGCCAGCACGAGAGGACAGCGATACAATGAGCAGTTCTTC.